This TCR beta chain is from a study of immune evolution from preneoplasia to lung adenocarcinoma. This clone was detected a few times. Method: immunoSEQ multiplex PCR; TCRdb's copy keeps in-frame clones and lacks some. This table holds over 1,500 clones, 78% found once. The TCR sequence derives from an older person with lung adenocarcinoma. The sequencing input was FFPE atypical adenomatous hyperplasia tissue from the lung. As to subset: atypical adenomatous hyperplasia (AAH), lung preneoplasia.

This CDR3 reads CASGTVTYEQYF. DNA for the CDR3: TGTGCCAGCGGGACGGTAACCTACGAGCAGTACTTC. The rearrangement links TRBV6-6 to TRBJ2-7; D possibly matches TRBD1 or TRBD2 (5 bases each). CDR3 size: 12 residues. Germline V gene sequence: CDR1 MNHNY, CDR2 SVGAGI (reference sequence). Trimming took off 8 bases at V and 2 bases at J, with 10 bases between the two ends.